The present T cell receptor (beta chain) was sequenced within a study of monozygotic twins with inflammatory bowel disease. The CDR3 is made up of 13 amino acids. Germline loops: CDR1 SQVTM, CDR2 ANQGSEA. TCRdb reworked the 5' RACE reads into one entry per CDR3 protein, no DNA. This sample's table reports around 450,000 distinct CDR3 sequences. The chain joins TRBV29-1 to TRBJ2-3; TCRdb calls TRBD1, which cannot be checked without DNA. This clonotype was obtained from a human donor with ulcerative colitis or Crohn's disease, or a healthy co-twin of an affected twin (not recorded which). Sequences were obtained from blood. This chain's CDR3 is CSTPGQGRDTQYF.